Given below is one T cell receptor (beta chain) in context. The antigen this receptor binds is unknown. Base qualities are missing; no much larger clone stands one base away. The sample contains more than one DNA sequence encoding this CDR3. V loses 8 bases of germline sequence and J loses 2 bases, and the interval between the two ends is 12 bases. The CDR1 and CDR2 encoded by the germline V gene are MNHEY and SVGAGI. Reading from cysteine to phenylalanine, the CDR3 counts 13 amino acids. The only DNA kept is the CDR3, 39 bases in frame from the first base. Libraries were made using the immunoSEQ multiplex PCR assay. TCRdb took this table from immuneACCESS and kept in-frame rearrangements with V and J called. Such tables lack part of the clones; where checked against another copy, unresolved V genes explain under half of the gap, and the rest is unexplained. The sample table records a few hundred thousand clones; approximately 92% of these occur just once. Of the sample, roughly 6.4% falls within the top ten clones.

These data belong to a study of control samples from healthy donors and cancer patients (dated by TCRdb to the early 2020s). The sample was PBMCs. The rearrangement joined TRBV6-5 to TRBJ2-5; possibly the D gene is TRBD2, per 7 matching bases. The receptor was derived from a man aged 35-49 years with head and neck cancer. In nucleotides, the sequence is TGTGCCAGCCAACGGGGGGCACAAGAGACCCAGTACTTC. The encoded protein is CASQRGAQETQYF.